The 13 T cell receptor beta chains below were found in one sample sequenced in a study of blood T cell repertoires in COVID-19. Using immunoSEQ multiplex PCR, the repertoire was profiled, and TCRdb retains in-frame clones only, with some absent. This sample has roughly 320,000 clones, with approximately 90% found just once. The material sequenced was peripheral blood. These receptors were taken from a woman in her fifties or sixties with COVID-19, enrolled during active disease.

The rearrangement joins TRBV6-5 to TRBJ1-3, with 8 bases matching TRBD1. This CDR3 has 15 residues. The junction had 10 bases not matched to a gene; V was cut back by 5 bases and J by 7 bases. CDR1 is MNHEY and CDR2 is SVGAGI in the germline V gene. CDR3 region: CASSQTGAVWNTIYF. The CDR3 DNA reads as TGTGCCAGCAGTCAGACAGGGGCGGTTTGGAACACCATATATTTT.

V gene TRBV6-4 combines with J gene TRBJ1-1; D may be TRBD1 (6 bases). Germline V gene sequence: CDR1 MRHNA, CDR2 SNTAGT. The CDR3 covers 13 residues. V lost 5 bases and J lost 1, with 8 bases in between. CDR3 loop: CASSLQGNTEAFF. The CDR3 DNA sequence: TGTGCCAGCAGTTTACAGGGGAACACTGAAGCTTTCTTT.

This clone is a singleton in its sample. V usage is TRBV10-3 and J usage is TRBJ2-3; a weak D match, TRBD2 (6 bases). Germline values: CDR1 ENHRY, CDR2 SYGVKD. The V and J ends lost 4 bases and 0 bases respectively, with 17 bases between them. The CDR3 is made up of 17 amino acids. CDR3: CAISGLSRGTSTDTQYF. CDR3 coding DNA: TGTGCCATCAGTGGGTTATCGCGGGGAACTAGCACAGATACGCAGTATTTT.

The chain carries TRBV9 and TRBJ2-1; TRBD2 is a possible D gene (6 bases). V was shortened by 0 bases and J by 0 bases, with 10 bases between the two germline ends. Germline CDR1 reads SGDLS; CDR2 reads YYNGEE. The CDR3 covers 16 residues. The CDR3 DNA reads TGTGCCAGCAGCGTAGTGGCGGGAATCTCCTACAATGAGCAGTTCTTC. Protein sequence: CASSVVAGISYNEQFF. Complete variable domain (other parts from reference TRBV9 and TRBJ2-1): DSGVTQTPKHLITATGQRVTLRCSPRSGDLSVYWYQQSLDQGLQFLIQYYNGEERAKGNILERFSAQQFPDLHSELNLSSLELGDSALYFCASSVVAGISYNEQFFGPGTRLTVL.

This sequence joins TRBV21-1 and TRBJ2-2; TRBD1 reflects the table's D call only, with no check against the DNA. TRBV21-1 is a pseudogene segment. The CDR3 is 16 residues long. The CDR3: CASSKGTGGLTGELFF. CDR3 coding DNA: TGTGCCAGCAGCAAAGGGACAGGGGGCCTCACCGGGGAGCTGTTTTTT.

This clone was seen only once. The chain combines TRBV19 with TRBJ1-1; D ambiguous. CDR1 and CDR2 from the germline V gene are LNHDA and SQIVND (reference sequence). The CDR3 runs 18 residues. The germline V and J ends were trimmed by 2 bases and 1 base, with 20 bases remaining between them. In nucleotides, the CDR3 is TGTGCCAGTAGTATACTAATCGCAGTGGGGAGAGAGAACACTGAAGCTTTCTTT. Protein product: CASSILIAVGRENTEAFF. Variable domain in full (rest from reference TRBV19 and TRBJ1-1): DGGITQSPKYLFRKEGQNVTLSCEQNLNHDAMYWYRQDPGQGLRLIYYSQIVNDFQKGDIAEGYSVSREKKESFPLTVTSAQKNPTAFYLCASSILIAVGRENTEAFFGQGTRLTVV.

The V and J genes are TRBV19 and TRBJ1-5, with D possibly matching TRBD1 (6 bases). The germline V and J ends were trimmed by 6 bases and 4 bases, with 13 bases remaining between them. The CDR3 contains 14 residues. Germline assignment: CDR1 LNHDA and CDR2 SQIVND (reference sequence). In DNA, the CDR3 is TGTGCCAGTAGCCGACAGGAGACTAATCAGCCCCAGCATTTT. This gives the protein CASSRQETNQPQHF.

The chain couples TRBV7-8 to TRBJ2-1; 11 nucleotides align to TRBD2. CDR3 length: 16 amino acids. Germline V gene data show CDR1 as SGHVS and CDR2 as FQNEAQ. V trimming: 8 bases; J trimming: 4 bases; junction bases outside the gene matches: 10. The CDR3 protein is CASGSPTSGAYNEQFF. Here the CDR3 DNA reads TGTGCCAGCGGATCACCGACTAGCGGGGCGTACAATGAGCAGTTCTTC.

DNA for the CDR3: TGTGCCAGCAGTGACGCGGTAGAGACCCAGTACTTC. Protein sequence: CASSDAVETQYF. The rearrangement uses TRBV25-1 and TRBJ2-5; no clear D gene. V lost 3 bases, J lost 4 bases, and 6 bases lay in between. The CDR3 has 12 residues. Germline loops: CDR1 MGHDK, CDR2 SYGVNS.

CDR3: CASSLTGASYNEQFF. The CDR3 coding sequence is TGTGCCAGCAGCTTAACAGGAGCCTCCTACAATGAGCAGTTCTTC. The rearrangement uses TRBV7-8 and TRBJ2-1, with a possible D match to TRBD1 (5 bases). Deletions cut 2 bases from V and 0 bases from J, with 8 bases between. Germline V lookup: CDR1 SGHVS, CDR2 FQNEAQ. This CDR3 has 15 residues.

This chain uses TRBV14 with TRBJ2-5; TRBD2 matches 8 bases. The CDR3 runs 15 residues. The V gene end was trimmed by 0 bases and the J gene end by 6 bases; junction bases not matched to a gene: 6. Germline V gene sequence: CDR1 SGHDN, CDR2 FVKESK. The CDR3 region is CASSQDLGTSKTQYF. In nucleotides, the CDR3 is TGTGCCAGCAGCCAAGATCTTGGGACTAGTAAGACCCAGTACTTC.

This sequence joins TRBV6-5 and TRBJ2-1; 10 positions match TRBD2. V lost 7 bases to trimming and J lost 2 bases; unmatched junction nucleotides: 2. This CDR3 contains 14 residues. Germline V gene lookup returns CDR1 MNHEY and CDR2 SVGAGI. CDR3 DNA sequence: TGTGCCAGCATAGCGGGAGGAGCCTACAATGAGCAGTTCTTC. Translating gives CASIAGGAYNEQFF.

V usage is TRBV7-2 and J usage is TRBJ2-7; D gene uncertain. The CDR3 spans 15 residues. V was cut by 3 bases and J by 2 bases, with 14 bases left in between. Germline V gene data show CDR1 as SGHTA and CDR2 as FQGNSA. The CDR3 bases are TGTGCCAGCAGCTTGGGTAAAGGCAGGACCTACGAGCAGTACTTC. It encodes CASSLGKGRTYEQYF.